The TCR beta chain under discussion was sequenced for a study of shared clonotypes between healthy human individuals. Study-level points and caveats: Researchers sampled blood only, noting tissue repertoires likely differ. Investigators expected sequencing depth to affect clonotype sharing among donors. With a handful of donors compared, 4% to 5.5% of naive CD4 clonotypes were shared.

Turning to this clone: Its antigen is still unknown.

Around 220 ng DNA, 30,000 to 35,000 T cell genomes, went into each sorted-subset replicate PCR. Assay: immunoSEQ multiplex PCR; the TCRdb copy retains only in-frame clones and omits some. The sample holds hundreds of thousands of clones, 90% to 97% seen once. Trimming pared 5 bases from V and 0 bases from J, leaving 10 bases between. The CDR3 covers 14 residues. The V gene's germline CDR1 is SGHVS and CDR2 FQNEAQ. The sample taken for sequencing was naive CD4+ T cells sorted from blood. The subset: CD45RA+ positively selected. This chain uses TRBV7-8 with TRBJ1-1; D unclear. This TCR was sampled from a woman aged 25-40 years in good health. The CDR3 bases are TGTGCCAGCAGCCCCGGCCTGTTGAACACTGAAGCTTTCTTT. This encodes CASSPGLLNTEAFF.